The source of this T cell receptor (beta chain) is a study of CD8+ T cells in alopecia areata. Looking at the study overall: The drug, oral tofacitinib, was given to treated patients at 5 to 10 mg twice daily.

The CDR3 has 13 amino acids. Per germline, CDR1 SGHDT and CDR2 YYEEEE. Trimming took 3 bases from V and 5 from J, leaving 11 bases between them. cDNA serving as the sequencing template came from extracted, reverse transcribed RNA. Data came from immunoSEQ multiplex PCR; TCRdb stores just in-frame clones and leaves some out. The sample has 180,000 or so clones, 50% to 70% seen once; the top ten hold 1.7%. The sequencing used CD4+ T cells sorted from blood, collected at week 0. The genes are TRBV5-6 and TRBJ2-5, with D uncertain. The clonotype was recovered from a human donor with alopecia areata. The CDR3 sequence is CASSSPVMETQYF. The CDR3 coding sequence is TGTGCCAGCAGCTCCCCTGTTATGGAGACCCAGTACTTC.